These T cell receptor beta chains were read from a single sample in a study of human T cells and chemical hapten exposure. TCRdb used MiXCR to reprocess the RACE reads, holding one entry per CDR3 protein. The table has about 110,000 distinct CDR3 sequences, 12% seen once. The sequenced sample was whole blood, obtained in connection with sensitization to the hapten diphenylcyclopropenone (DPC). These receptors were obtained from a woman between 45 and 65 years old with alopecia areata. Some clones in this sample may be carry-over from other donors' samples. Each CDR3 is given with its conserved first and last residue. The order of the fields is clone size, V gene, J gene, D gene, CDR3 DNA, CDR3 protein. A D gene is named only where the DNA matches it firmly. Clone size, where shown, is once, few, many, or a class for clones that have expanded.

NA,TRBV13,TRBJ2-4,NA,TGTGCCAGCTCCAGAGCCCCAGCCAAAAACATTCAGTACTTC,CASSRAPAKNIQYF
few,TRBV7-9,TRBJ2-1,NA,TGTGCCAGCAGCGGAACAGGGAAAGGTTACAATGAGCAGTTCTTC,CASSGTGKGYNEQFF
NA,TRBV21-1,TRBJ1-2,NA,TGTGCCAGCAGCAAAGTGGCCCATGCCAGCTATGGCTACACCTTC,CASSKVAHASYGYTF
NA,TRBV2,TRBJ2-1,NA,TGTGCCAGCAGTGAGGCTGTTCCTACGCAGTTCTTC,CASSEAVPTQFF
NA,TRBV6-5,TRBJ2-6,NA,TGTGCCAGCAGCCTTTACGGGGCCAACGTCCTGACTTTC,CASSLYGANVLTF
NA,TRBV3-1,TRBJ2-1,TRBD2,TGTGCCAGCAACTCGCCCGGGAGGGGGAACAATGAGCAGTTCTTC,CASNSPGRGNNEQFF
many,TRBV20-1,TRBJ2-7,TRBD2,TGCAGTGCTAAGGGACTAGCGGGAGCCCTATACGAGCAGTACTTC,CSAKGLAGALYEQYF
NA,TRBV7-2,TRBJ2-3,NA,TGTGCCAGCAGCTTAGACTACCTGGGAGATACGCAGTATTTT,CASSLDYLGDTQYF
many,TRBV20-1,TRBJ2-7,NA,TGCAGTGCTACACTCCGATTCGACTTGTTTTCCTACGAGCAGTACTTC,CSATLRFDLFSYEQYF
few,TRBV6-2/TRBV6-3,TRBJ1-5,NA,TGTGCCAGCAGTTACTCTAATCAGGGGACCGGGGCCAATCAGCCCCAGCATTTT,CASSYSNQGTGANQPQHF
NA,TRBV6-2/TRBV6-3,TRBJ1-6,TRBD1,TGTGCCAGCAGTGGACAGGGGGAGGCACCCCTCCACTTT,CASSGQGEAPLHF
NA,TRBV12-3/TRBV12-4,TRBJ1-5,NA,TGTGCCAGCAGCCAAGGACAGTTTTATAGCAATCAGCCCCAGCATTTT,CASSQGQFYSNQPQHF
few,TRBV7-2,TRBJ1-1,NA,TGTGCCAGCAGCTTAGGTGGCAAACCGATGAACACTGAAGCTTTCTTT,CASSLGGKPMNTEAFF
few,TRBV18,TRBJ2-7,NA,TGTGCCAGCTCTGTTGGGGACCGGGGAATCTACGAGCAGTACTTC,CASSVGDRGIYEQYF
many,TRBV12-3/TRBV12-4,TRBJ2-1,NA,TGTGCCAGCAGTTTTGTCGCTTCGGGTGAGCAGTTCTTC,CASSFVASGEQFF
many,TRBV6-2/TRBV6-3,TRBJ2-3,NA,TGTGCCAGCACCTTCCGGTGGGTGAGGGCAGATACGCAGTATTTT,CASTFRWVRADTQYF
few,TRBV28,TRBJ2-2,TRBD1,TGTGCCAGCAGTCGGACAGGGGCCGGGGATCAGTTTTTT,CASSRTGAGDQFF
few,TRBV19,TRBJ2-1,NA,TGTGCCAGTAGTAAAGGTACGGGGGGCGCCGGTTATGAGCAGTTCTTC,CASSKGTGGAGYEQFF
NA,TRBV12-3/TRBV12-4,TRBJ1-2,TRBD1,TGTGCCAGCAGTCCACAGGGGGCTGGTTATGGCTACACCTTC,CASSPQGAGYGYTF
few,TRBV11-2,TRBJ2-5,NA,TGTGCCAGCAGCTTAACCCGGGGCCTGGGGGACTTC,CASSLTRGLGDF
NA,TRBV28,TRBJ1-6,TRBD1,TGTGCCAGCAACCCCCTGGCGGGACAGGCAACTTCACCCCTCCACTTT,CASNPLAGQATSPLHF
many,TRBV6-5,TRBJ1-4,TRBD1,TGTGCCAGCAGTTACTCGAGTTCGGCAGGGGGGGAAAAACTGTTTTTT,CASSYSSSAGGEKLFF
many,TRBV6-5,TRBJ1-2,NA,TGTGCCAGCAGCGGACAGAACTATGGCTACACCTTC,CASSGQNYGYTF
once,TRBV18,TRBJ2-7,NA,TGTGCCAGCTCACAATTCGAGACGGCCTACGAGCAGTACTTC,CASSQFETAYEQYF
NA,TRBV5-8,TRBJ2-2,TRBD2,TGTGCCAGCAGCTTGCTGGGACTAGCGGGAGCCCCGGACACCGGGGAGCTGTTTTTT,CASSLLGLAGAPDTGELFF
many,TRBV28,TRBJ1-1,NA,TGTGCCAGCAGTTTCTATAACAGCTACACTGAAGCTTTCTTT,CASSFYNSYTEAFF
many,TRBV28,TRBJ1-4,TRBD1,TGTGCCAGCCTCCCCGGGACAGGGTATGAAAAACTGTTTTTT,CASLPGTGYEKLFF
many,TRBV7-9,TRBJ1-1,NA,TGTGCCAGCAGCCCTATTCTGAACAAAGGGCGTAACACTGAAGCTTTCTTT,CASSPILNKGRNTEAFF
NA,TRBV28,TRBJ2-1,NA,TGTGCCAGCAGTTTATTAAGGGGGGCGCCCAATGAGCAGTTCTTC,CASSLLRGAPNEQFF
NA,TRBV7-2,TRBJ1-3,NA,TGTGCCAGCAGCTTAGATAGGACAGTCTCTGGAAACACCATATATTTT,CASSLDRTVSGNTIYF
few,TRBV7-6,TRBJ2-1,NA,TGTGCCAGCAGCTTTCAGGGTTACAATGAGCAGTTCTTC,CASSFQGYNEQFF
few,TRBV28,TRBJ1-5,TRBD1,TGTGCCAGCAGTCCGGGACAGGGCGTCCCCTTAAGCAATCAGCCCCAGCATTTT,CASSPGQGVPLSNQPQHF
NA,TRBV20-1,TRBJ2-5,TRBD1,TGCAGTGCTAGCGGGACAGGGGTAGAGACCCAGTACTTC,CSASGTGVETQYF
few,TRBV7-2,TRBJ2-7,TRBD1,TGTGCCAGCAGCTTAGACAGGGGGCACTACGAGCAGTACTTC,CASSLDRGHYEQYF
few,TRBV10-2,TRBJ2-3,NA,TGCGCCAGCAGCACTTCGGAACCGCAGTATTTT,CASSTSEPQYF
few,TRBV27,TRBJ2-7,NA,TGTGCCAGCAGTTTGGGCAGCCGTTTGGACGAGCAGTACTTC,CASSLGSRLDEQYF
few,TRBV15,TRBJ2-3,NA,TGTGCCACCAGCAGCGCCAGCACGGATACGCAGTATTTT,CATSSASTDTQYF
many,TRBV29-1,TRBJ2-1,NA,TGCAGCGTTGAGAGGGTAAAATACAATGAGCAGTTCTTC,CSVERVKYNEQFF
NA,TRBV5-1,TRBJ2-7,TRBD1,TGCGCCAGCAGCTTGGGGCAGGGGGAATACGAGCAGTACTTC,CASSLGQGEYEQYF
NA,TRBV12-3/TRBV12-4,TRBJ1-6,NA,TGTGCCAGCAGGTTTGACAGGCTCGTTAATTCACCCCTCCACTTT,CASRFDRLVNSPLHF
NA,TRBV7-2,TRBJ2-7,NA,TGTGCCAGCAGCTTAAGTCCCAGAGTCGTAGACTACGAGCAGTACTTC,CASSLSPRVVDYEQYF
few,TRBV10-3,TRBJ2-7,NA,TGTGCCATCAGTGATGGTCGGAGAAGCTCCTACGAGCAGTACTTC,CAISDGRRSSYEQYF
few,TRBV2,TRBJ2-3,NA,TGTGCCAGCAGTGAATTAATGGGTTACACAGATACGCAGTATTTT,CASSELMGYTDTQYF
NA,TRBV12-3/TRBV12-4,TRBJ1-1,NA,TGTGCCAGCAGTTGGGGACTCCTGAACACTGAAGCTTTCTTT,CASSWGLLNTEAFF
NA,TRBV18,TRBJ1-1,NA,TGTGCCAGCTCGAAAGGGCGGGGGAACACTGAAGCTTTCTTT,CASSKGRGNTEAFF
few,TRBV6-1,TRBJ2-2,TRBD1,TGTGCCAGCAGGGGGAGGACAGGGCACACCGGGGAGCTGTTTTTT,CASRGRTGHTGELFF
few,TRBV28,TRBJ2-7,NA,TGTGCCAGCTCTACGTCGCAGGGCGTAGGGTACGAGCAGTACTTC,CASSTSQGVGYEQYF
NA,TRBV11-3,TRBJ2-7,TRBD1,TGTGCCAGCAGCGCACGAACAGGGGACGAGCAGTACTTC,CASSARTGDEQYF
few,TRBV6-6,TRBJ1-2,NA,TGTGCCAGCAGTCTTACAGGTTCCCTTAACTATGGCTACACCTTC,CASSLTGSLNYGYTF
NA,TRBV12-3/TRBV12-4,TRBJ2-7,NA,TGTGCCAGCAGCTCCGGGACGGCCGACGAGCAGTACTTC,CASSSGTADEQYF
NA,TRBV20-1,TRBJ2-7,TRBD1,TGCAGTGCCATGTCGCCGGGACAGGGAAGCAACGAGCAGTACTTC,CSAMSPGQGSNEQYF
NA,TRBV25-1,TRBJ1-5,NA,TGTGCCAGCCGGGGGCAGAATCAGCCCCAGCATTTT,CASRGQNQPQHF
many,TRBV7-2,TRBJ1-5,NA,TGTGCCAGCAGCTTCGACCGGGGCAGCAATCAGCCCCAGCATTTT,CASSFDRGSNQPQHF
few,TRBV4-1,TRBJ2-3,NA,TGCGCCAGCAGGGACCGGGGGCCCATAGATACGCAGTATTTT,CASRDRGPIDTQYF
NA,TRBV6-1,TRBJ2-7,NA,TGTGCCAGCATTGGGTCCTACGAGCAGTACTTC,CASIGSYEQYF
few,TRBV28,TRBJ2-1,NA,TGTGCCAGCAGTTTACAAACCGCCTACAATGAGCAGTTCTTC,CASSLQTAYNEQFF
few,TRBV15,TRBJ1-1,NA,TGTGCCACCAGCGGAACCTTCGGGGGAAACACTGAAGCTTTCTTT,CATSGTFGGNTEAFF
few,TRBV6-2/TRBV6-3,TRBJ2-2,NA,TGTGCCAGCAGGAGCGAAACGACCGGGGAGCTGTTTTTT,CASRSETTGELFF
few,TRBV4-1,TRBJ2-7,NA,TGCGCCAGCGGTCAGGAGGAGCAGTACTTC,CASGQEEQYF
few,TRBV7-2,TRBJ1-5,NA,TGTGCCAGCAGCTTAACAGCAGTCGGCAATCAGCCCCAGCATTTT,CASSLTAVGNQPQHF